The table lists the clone carrying this T cell receptor beta chain with a few counts. Antigen specificity is unknown. The sample comes from a study of identical twins. The study's findings and limits: Researchers reported weaker excess twin sharing in beta out-of-frame sequences.

CDR1 is LGHDT, CDR2 YNNKEL, per germline (reference sequence). The length of the CDR3 is 15 residues. V gave up 2 bases and J gave up 6 bases, with 15 bases separating them. One entry per CDR3 protein, called by TCRdb with MiXCR from the 5' RACE reads. This sample has 550,000 to 700,000 distinct CDR3 sequences, with approximately 10% found just once. These data are also associated with another study on yellow fever vaccine responses in identical twins.

This clonotype was obtained from a woman in her late teens or twenties in good health. Sequencing input: PBMCs. The gene calls are TRBV3-1 and TRBJ2-3; D perhaps matches TRBD2 (6 bases). CDR3: CASSQKPGVSDTQYF. For the CDR3, the DNA is TGTGCCAGCAGCCAAAAGCCGGGAGTATCCGATACGCAGTATTTT.